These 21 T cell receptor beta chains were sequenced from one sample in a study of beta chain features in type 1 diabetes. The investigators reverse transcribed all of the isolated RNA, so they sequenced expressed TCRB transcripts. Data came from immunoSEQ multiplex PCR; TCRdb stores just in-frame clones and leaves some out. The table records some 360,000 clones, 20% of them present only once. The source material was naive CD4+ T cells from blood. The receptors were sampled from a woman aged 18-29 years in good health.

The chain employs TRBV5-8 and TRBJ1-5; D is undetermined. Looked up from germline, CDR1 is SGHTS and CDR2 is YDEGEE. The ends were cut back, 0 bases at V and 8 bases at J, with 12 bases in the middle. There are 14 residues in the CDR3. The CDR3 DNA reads TGTGCCAGCAGCTTGGCTGGCGTCGGGAAGCCCCAGCATTTT. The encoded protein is CASSLAGVGKPQHF. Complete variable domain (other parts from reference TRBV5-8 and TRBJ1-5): EAGVTQSPTHLIKTRGQQATLRCSPISGHTSVYWYQQALGLGLQFLLWYDEGEERNRGNFPPRFSGRQFPNYSSELNVNALELEDSALYLCASSLAGVGKPQHFGDGTRLSIL.

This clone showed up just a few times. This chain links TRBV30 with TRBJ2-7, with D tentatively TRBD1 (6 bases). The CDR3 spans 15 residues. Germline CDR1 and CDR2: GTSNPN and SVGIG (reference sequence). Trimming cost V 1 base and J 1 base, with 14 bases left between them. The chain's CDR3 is CAWSAKGTQSYEQYF. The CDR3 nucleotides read TGTGCCTGGAGTGCCAAGGGGACACAATCCTACGAGCAGTACTTC. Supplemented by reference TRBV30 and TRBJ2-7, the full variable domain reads SQTIHQWPATLVQPVGSPLSLECTVEGTSNPNLYWYRQAAGRGLQLLFYSVGIGQISSEVPQNLSASRPQDRQFILSSKKLLLSDSGFYLCAWSAKGTQSYEQYFGPGTRLTVT.

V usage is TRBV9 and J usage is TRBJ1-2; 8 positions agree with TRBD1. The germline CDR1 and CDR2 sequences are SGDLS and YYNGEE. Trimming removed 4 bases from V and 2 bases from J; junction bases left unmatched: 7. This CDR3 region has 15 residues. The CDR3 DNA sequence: TGTGCCAGCAGCCCTCCGGGACAGGAGAACTATGGCTACACCTTC. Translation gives CASSPPGQENYGYTF.

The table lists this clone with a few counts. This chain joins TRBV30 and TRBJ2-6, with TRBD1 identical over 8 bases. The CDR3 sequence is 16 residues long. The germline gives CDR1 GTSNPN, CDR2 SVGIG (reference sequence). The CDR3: CASLRDRGSGANVLTF. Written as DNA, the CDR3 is TGTGCATCCCTCCGAGACAGGGGTTCTGGGGCCAACGTCCTGACTTTC.

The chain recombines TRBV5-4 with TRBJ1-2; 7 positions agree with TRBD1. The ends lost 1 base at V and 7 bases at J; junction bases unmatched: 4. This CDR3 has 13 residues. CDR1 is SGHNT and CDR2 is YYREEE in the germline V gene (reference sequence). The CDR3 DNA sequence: TGTGCCAGCAGCTTGTCAGGGGGGCCTGGCTACACCTTC. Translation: CASSLSGGPGYTF.

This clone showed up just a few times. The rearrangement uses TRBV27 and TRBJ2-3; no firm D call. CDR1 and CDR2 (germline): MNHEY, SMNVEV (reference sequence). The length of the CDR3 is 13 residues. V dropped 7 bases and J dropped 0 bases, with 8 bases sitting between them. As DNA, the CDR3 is TGTGCCAGCACCCTGACTAGCACAGATACGCAGTATTTT. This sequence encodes CASTLTSTDTQYF.

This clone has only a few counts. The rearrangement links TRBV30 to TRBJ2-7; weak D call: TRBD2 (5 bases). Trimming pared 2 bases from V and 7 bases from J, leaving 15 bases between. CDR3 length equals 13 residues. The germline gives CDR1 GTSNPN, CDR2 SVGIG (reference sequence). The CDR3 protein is CAWSFPLPGEQYF. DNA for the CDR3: TGTGCCTGGAGTTTCCCCCTTCCGGGGGAGCAGTACTTC.

The CDR3 reads CASSLGGGGNSPLHF. The CDR3 DNA reads as TGTGCCAGCAGTCTCGGAGGGGGGGGGAATTCACCCCTCCACTTT. V gene TRBV7-6 combines with J gene TRBJ1-6; D may be TRBD1 (6 bases). V gave up 6 bases and J gave up 7 bases, with 16 bases separating them. Germline CDR1 is SGHVS and CDR2 is FNYEAQ. The CDR3 extends over 15 amino acids.

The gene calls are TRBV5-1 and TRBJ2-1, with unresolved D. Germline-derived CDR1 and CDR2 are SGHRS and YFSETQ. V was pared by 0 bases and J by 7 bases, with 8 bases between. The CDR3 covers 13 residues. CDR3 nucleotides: TGCGCCAGCAGCTTGGCCACATTGAATGAGCAGTTCTTC. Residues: CASSLATLNEQFF.

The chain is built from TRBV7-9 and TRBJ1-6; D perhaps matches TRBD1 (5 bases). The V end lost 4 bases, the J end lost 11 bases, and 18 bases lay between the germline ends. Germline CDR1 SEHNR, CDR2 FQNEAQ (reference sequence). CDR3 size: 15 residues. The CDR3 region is CASSWGGTPGPPLHF. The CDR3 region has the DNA TGTGCCAGCAGCTGGGGGGGGACTCCGGGGCCACCCCTCCACTTT.

The DNA for the CDR3 is TGTGCCTGGAAATGGGCTAGCGGGAGTTACGAGCAGTACTTC. It translates to CAWKWASGSYEQYF. This chain links TRBV30 with TRBJ2-7; 10 bases align to TRBD2. The CDR3 extends over 14 amino acids. With 4 bases clipped from V and 4 bases from J, the junction kept 7 bases outside the gene matches. Germline assignment: CDR1 GTSNPN and CDR2 SVGIG (reference sequence). Full variable domain (remainder filled in from reference TRBV30 and TRBJ2-7): SQTIHQWPATLVQPVGSPLSLECTVEGTSNPNLYWYRQAAGRGLQLLFYSVGIGQISSEVPQNLSASRPQDRQFILSSKKLLLSDSGFYLCAWKWASGSYEQYFGPGTRLTVT.

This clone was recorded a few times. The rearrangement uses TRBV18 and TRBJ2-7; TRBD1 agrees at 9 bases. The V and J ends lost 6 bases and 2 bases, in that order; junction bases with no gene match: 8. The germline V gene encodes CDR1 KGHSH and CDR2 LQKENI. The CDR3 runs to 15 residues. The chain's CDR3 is CASSPGTGPTYEQYF. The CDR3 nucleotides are TGTGCCAGCTCCCCCGGGACAGGGCCCACCTACGAGCAGTACTTC. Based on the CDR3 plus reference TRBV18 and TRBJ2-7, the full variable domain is NAGVMQNPRHLVRRRGQEARLRCSPMKGHSHVYWYRQLPEEGLKFMVYLQKENIIDESGMPKERFSAEFPKEGPSILRIQQVVRGDSAAYFCASSPGTGPTYEQYFGPGTRLTVT.

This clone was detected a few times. In DNA, the CDR3 is TGTGCCATCAGGGGACTAGCGGGGTCCTACAATGAGCAGTTCTTC. Its translation: CAIRGLAGSYNEQFF. The chain employs TRBV10-3 and TRBJ2-1, with 13 bases lining up with TRBD2. The CDR3 contains 15 residues. With 6 bases clipped from V and 1 base from J, the junction kept 0 bases outside the gene matches. Germline V gene lookup returns CDR1 ENHRY and CDR2 SYGVKD.

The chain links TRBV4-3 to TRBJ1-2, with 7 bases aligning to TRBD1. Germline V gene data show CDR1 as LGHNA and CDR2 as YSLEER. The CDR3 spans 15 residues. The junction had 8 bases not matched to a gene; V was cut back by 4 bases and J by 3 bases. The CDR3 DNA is TGCGCCAGCAGCCTAGACAGGGAGGATCACTATGGCTACACCTTC. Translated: CASSLDREDHYGYTF.

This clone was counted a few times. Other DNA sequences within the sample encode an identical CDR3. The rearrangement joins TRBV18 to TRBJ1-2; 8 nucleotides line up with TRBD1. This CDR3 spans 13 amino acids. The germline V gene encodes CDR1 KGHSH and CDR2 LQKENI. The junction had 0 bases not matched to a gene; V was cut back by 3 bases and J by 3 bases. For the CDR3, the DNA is TGTGCCAGCTCACCGGACAGGGACTATGGCTACACCTTC. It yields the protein CASSPDRDYGYTF.

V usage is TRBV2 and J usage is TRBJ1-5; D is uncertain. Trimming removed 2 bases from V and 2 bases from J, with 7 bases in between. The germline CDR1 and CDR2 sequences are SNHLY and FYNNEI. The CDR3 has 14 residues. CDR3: CASSENEGNQPQHF. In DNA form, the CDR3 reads TGTGCCAGCAGTGAAAACGAGGGCAATCAGCCCCAGCATTTT.

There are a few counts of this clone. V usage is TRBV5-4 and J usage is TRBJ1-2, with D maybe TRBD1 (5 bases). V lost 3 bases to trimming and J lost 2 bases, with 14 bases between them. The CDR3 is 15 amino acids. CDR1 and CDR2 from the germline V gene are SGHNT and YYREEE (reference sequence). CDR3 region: CASSSGARANYGYTF. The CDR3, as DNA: TGTGCCAGCAGCTCTGGCGCCAGGGCCAACTATGGCTACACCTTC.

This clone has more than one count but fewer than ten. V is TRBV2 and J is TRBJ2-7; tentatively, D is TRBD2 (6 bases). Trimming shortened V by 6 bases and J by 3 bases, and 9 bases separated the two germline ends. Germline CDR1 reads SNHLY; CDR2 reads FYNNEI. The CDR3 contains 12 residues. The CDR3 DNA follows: TGTGCCAGCAGGCGGGATCGCTACGAGCAGTACTTC. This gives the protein CASRRDRYEQYF. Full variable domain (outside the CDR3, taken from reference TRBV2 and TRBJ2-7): EPEVTQTPSHQVTQMGQEVILRCVPISNHLYFYWYRQILGQKVEFLVSFYNNEISEKSEIFDDQFSVERPDGSNFTLKIRSTKLEDSAMYFCASRRDRYEQYFGPGTRLTVT.

The CDR3 loop is CSVGTPYEQYF. The CDR3 region has the DNA TGCAGCGTTGGGACACCCTACGAGCAGTACTTC. This rearrangement joins TRBV29-1 to TRBJ2-7; a possible D gene is TRBD1 (5 bases). V was pared by 4 bases and J by 2 bases, with 6 bases between. CDR1 and CDR2 (germline): SQVTM, ANQGSEA. The CDR3 totals 11 residues.

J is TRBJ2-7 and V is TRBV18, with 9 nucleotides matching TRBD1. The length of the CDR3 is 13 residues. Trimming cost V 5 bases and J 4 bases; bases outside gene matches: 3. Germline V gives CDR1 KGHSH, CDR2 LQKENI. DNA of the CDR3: TGTGCCAGCTCAGCCGGGACAGGGTACGAGCAGTACTTC. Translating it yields CASSAGTGYEQYF.

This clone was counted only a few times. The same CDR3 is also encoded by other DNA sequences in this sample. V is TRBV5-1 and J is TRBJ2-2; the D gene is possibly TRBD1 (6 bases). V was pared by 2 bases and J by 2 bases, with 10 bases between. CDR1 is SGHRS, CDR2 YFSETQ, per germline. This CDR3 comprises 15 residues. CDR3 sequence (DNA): TGCGCCAGCAGCTTTGGGGGCCTCAACACCGGGGAGCTGTTTTTT. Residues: CASSFGGLNTGELFF.